This TCR beta chain was captured by sequencing in a study of T cell repertoires in ileal Crohn's disease. Looking at the study overall: At surgery, under 40% of patients smoked, with median disease duration roughly 7.2 years. Every patient was operated on for stricturing (roughly 60%) or penetrating (approximately 40%) complications. Roughly 470 nanograms of biopsy DNA per sample underwent TCRB immunosequencing.

This table comes from immunoSEQ multiplex PCR, and its TCRdb copy is limited to in-frame clones, with some not included. The sample lists about 7,600 clones, 74% occurring once. The CDR3 extends over 13 amino acids. Germline values: CDR1 MNHNS, CDR2 SASEGT. V lost 5 bases, J lost 4 bases, and 11 bases lay in between. The sample's time point: proximal margin of the surgical specimen (macroscopically non-inflamed). Specimen: ileal tissue. The sequence came from an adult with Crohn's disease. The chain employs TRBV6-1 and TRBJ2-5; a weak D match, TRBD1 (6 bases). For the CDR3, the DNA is TGTGCCAGCAGTTTCGGGACAAGAGAGACCCAGTACTTC. Its translation: CASSFGTRETQYF.